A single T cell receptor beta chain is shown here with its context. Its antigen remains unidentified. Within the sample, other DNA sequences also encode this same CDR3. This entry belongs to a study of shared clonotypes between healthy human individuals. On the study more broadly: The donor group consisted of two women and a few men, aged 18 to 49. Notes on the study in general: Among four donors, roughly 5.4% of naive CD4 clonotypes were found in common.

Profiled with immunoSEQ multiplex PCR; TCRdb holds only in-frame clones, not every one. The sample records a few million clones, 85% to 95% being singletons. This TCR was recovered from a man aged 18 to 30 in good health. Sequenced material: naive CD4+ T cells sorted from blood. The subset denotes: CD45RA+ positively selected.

The CDR3 coding sequence is TGCGCCAGCAGCTCCGCGGCGCAGGGGGGCACTGAAGCTTTCTTT. Its protein is CASSSAAQGGTEAFF. V gene TRBV5-1 combines with J gene TRBJ1-1; 7 nucleotides line up with TRBD1. This CDR3 has 15 residues. Per the germline V gene, CDR1 is SGHRS and CDR2 is YFSETQ. The junction had 9 bases not matched to a gene; V was cut back by 3 bases and J by 4 bases.